These 19 T cell receptor beta chains came from one sample sequenced in a study of T-cell reconstitution after alpha-beta-depleted transplantation in children. Using unique molecular identifiers, the investigators prepared the TCRbeta library. MiXCR, run by TCRdb on the PCR reads, gives a single entry per CDR3 protein. The sample lists some 280,000 distinct CDR3 sequences, almost 10% occurring once. The sequencing here drew on PBMCs from the stem cell graft donor, taken from the stem cell graft. The receptors were gathered from a human donor who donated a stem cell graft to a child with SCID.

This sequence joins TRBV5-1 and TRBJ1-2; D is ambiguous. The CDR3 sequence is 13 residues long. CDR1 is SGHRS and CDR2 is YFSETQ in the germline V gene. V gave up 0 bases and J gave up 4 bases, with 7 bases separating them. The CDR3 protein is CASSLVQSYGYTF. The DNA of the CDR3 is TGCGCCAGCAGCTTGGTACAGTCCTATGGCTACACCTTC.

This clonotype was observed a handful of times. This chain uses TRBV15 with TRBJ2-7; D not resolved. This CDR3 spans 14 amino acids. CDR1 and CDR2 (germline): LNHNV, YYDKDF (reference sequence). Trimming cost V 5 bases and J 0 bases, with 11 bases left between them. The CDR3 bases are TGTGCCACCAGCCCCGCAAGGAGCTCCTACGAGCAGTACTTC. Translated: CATSPARSSYEQYF. The entire variable domain, with the rest obtained from reference TRBV15 and TRBJ2-7, is as follows: DAMVIQNPRYQVTQFGKPVTLSCSQTLNHNVMYWYQQKSSQAPKLLFHYYDKDFNNEADTPDNFQSRRPNTSFCFLDIRSPGLGDTAMYLCATSPARSSYEQYFGPGTRLTVT.

This clonotype was seen a few times. The rearrangement joins TRBV4-1 to TRBJ2-3, with 9 bases aligning to TRBD1. The length of the CDR3 is 16 residues. Germline CDR1 MGHRA, CDR2 YSYEKL. The J segment lost 2 bases and the V segment lost 4 bases, leaving 7 bases of the junction unmatched. In nucleotides, the CDR3 is TGCGCCAGCAGCCGGGGACAGGGACAGGTCACAGATACGCAGTATTTT. It codes for CASSRGQGQVTDTQYF.

The chain has TRBV6-1 and TRBJ2-7; D remains ambiguous. Germline CDR1 reads MNHNS; CDR2 reads SASEGT. With 6 bases removed from V and 3 bases from J, the gap between germline ends came to 15 bases. CDR3 size: 14 residues. Written as DNA, the CDR3 is TGTGCCAGCAGCCCGCTGACTCGGAGCTACGAGCAGTACTTC. This gives the protein CASSPLTRSYEQYF.

This sequence joins TRBV20-1 and TRBJ2-4, with 8 bases aligning to TRBD2. This CDR3 region has 18 residues. The ends lost 0 bases at V and 0 bases at J; junction bases unmatched: 10. CDR1 and CDR2 (germline): DFQATT, SNEGSKA (reference sequence). The CDR3 here is CSARDFERGLLAKNIQYF. The CDR3 DNA sequence: TGCAGTGCTAGAGATTTCGAGCGGGGGCTACTAGCCAAAAACATTCAGTACTTC.

This chain connects TRBV12-3 or TRBV12-4 to TRBJ2-7; D might be TRBD2 (7 bases). CDR3 length: 15 amino acids. The V and J ends lost 3 bases and 3 bases respectively, with 15 bases between them. Here the CDR3 DNA reads TGTGCCAGCAGTTTTCGAGGGAGGGGGAACTACGAGCAGTACTTC. It yields the protein CASSFRGRGNYEQYF.

This clonotype has more than one count but fewer than ten. J is TRBJ2-3 and V is TRBV6-2 or TRBV6-3; D is possibly TRBD2 (5 bases). Germline loops: CDR1 MNHEY, CDR2 SVGEGT. The length of the CDR3 is 15 residues. V was trimmed by 9 bases and J by 0 bases, leaving 16 bases between them. Written as DNA, the CDR3 is TGTGCCAGTCAAGGAGAGCGGAAGAGCACAGATACGCAGTATTTT. Protein sequence: CASQGERKSTDTQYF.

This clonotype was counted between two and nine times. The chain joins TRBV11-2 to TRBJ2-1; 7 positions match TRBD1. The CDR3 is 16 residues long. J gave up 5 bases and V 3 bases, and 10 bases lay outside the gene matches. The germline gives CDR1 SGHAT, CDR2 FQNNGV. CDR3 sequence (DNA): TGTGCCAGCAGCTTGAGGGGGCCCCCCGCCCACAATGAGCAGTTCTTC. This codes for CASSLRGPPAHNEQFF.

The rearrangement uses TRBV19 and TRBJ2-3; D is possibly TRBD2 (6 bases). The CDR3 is 11 residues long. CDR1 is LNHDA, CDR2 SQIVND, per germline (reference sequence). V gave up 7 bases and J gave up 8 bases, with 10 bases separating them. CDR3 nucleotides: TGTGCCAGTACGTTGGAGGGTACGCAGTATTTT. Its translation: CASTLEGTQYF.

This clonotype was observed a handful of times. This chain uses TRBV11-2 with TRBJ1-6, with D unclear. The CDR3 consists of 14 residues. The germline V gene has CDR1 SGHAT and CDR2 FQNNGV. V was pared by 1 base and J by 5 bases, with 6 bases between. The chain's CDR3 is CASSLGRDNSPLHF. The CDR3 DNA sequence: TGTGCCAGCAGCTTAGGACGGGATAATTCACCCCTCCACTTT.

This clonotype occurred once. J is TRBJ2-3 and V is TRBV25-1; TRBD2 matches at 7 bases. The length of the CDR3 is 15 residues. Germline V gives CDR1 MGHDK, CDR2 SYGVNS. The V segment lost 3 bases and the J segment 5 bases; nucleotides outside the gene matches: 8. For the CDR3, the DNA is TGTGCCAGCAGTGAGGAGTGGGGGGGTCGAGATACGCAGTATTTT. Its protein product is CASSEEWGGRDTQYF.

The CDR3 nucleotides read TGTGCCAGCAGGGGAGGGTTCGCAGATACGCAGTATTTT. Its translation is CASRGGFADTQYF. The chain links TRBV12-3 or TRBV12-4 to TRBJ2-3; 7 bases align to TRBD2. The CDR3 has 13 residues. V gave up 6 bases and J gave up 4 bases; unmatched junction bases: 4.

Concerning this clonotype: A much larger clone differs from this one at a single base, so this may be a read error. J is TRBJ1-5 and V is TRBV25-1, with no clear D. Per germline, CDR1 MGHDK and CDR2 SYGVNS. The CDR3 has 14 residues. The CDR3 bases are TGTGCCGGCAGTGAATGGGGAGGGCATCAGCCCCAGCATTTT. Amino acids: CAGSEWGGHQPQHF.

This clonotype has just a few counts. The chain employs TRBV9 and TRBJ1-1, with a tentative D call TRBD1 (6 bases). The CDR3 covers 14 residues. The V gene lost 3 bases and the J gene lost 4 bases, with 13 bases spanning the gap. CDR1 and CDR2 (germline): SGDLS, YYNGEE. The CDR3 region has the DNA TGTGCCAGCAGCGGCAGGACAGCGCTCACTGAAGCTTTCTTT. Its protein is CASSGRTALTEAFF.

The CDR3 loop reads CASSPGLTNQPQHF. CDR3 sequence (DNA): TGTGCCAGCAGTCCGGGACTGACAAATCAGCCCCAGCATTTT. The V and J genes are TRBV12-3 or TRBV12-4 and TRBJ1-5, with D possibly being TRBD1 (5 bases). V lost 5 bases and J 4 bases, leaving 12 bases between the germline ends. The CDR3 is 14 amino acids.

The chain carries TRBV12-3 or TRBV12-4 and TRBJ2-1, with D perhaps TRBD1 or TRBD2 (5 bases each). V was shortened by 5 bases and J by 4 bases, with 15 bases between the two germline ends. CDR3 length equals 15 residues. The chain's CDR3 is CASSRSLEGYNEQFF. DNA of the CDR3: TGTGCCAGCAGTCGAAGTCTTGAGGGGTACAATGAGCAGTTCTTC.

The chain is built from TRBV7-9 and TRBJ2-1; tentatively, D is TRBD2 (5 bases). V gave up 1 base and J gave up 4 bases, with 8 bases separating them. Germline values: CDR1 SEHNR, CDR2 FQNEAQ (reference sequence). This CDR3 has 14 amino acids. CDR3: CASSLGTEYNEQFF. CDR3 DNA: TGTGCCAGCAGCTTAGGGACTGAGTACAATGAGCAGTTCTTC.

At least ten counts were recorded for this clonotype. The rearrangement joins TRBV5-1 to TRBJ1-1; D not certain. Germline-derived CDR1 and CDR2 are SGHRS and YFSETQ. The V and J ends lost 4 bases and 2 bases respectively, with 9 bases between them. The CDR3 runs to 13 residues. The CDR3 coding sequence is TGCGCCAGCAGCCCGACGGGTAACACTGAAGCTTTCTTT. As protein: CASSPTGNTEAFF.

V and J are TRBV12-3 or TRBV12-4 and TRBJ1-2, with no clear D. The CDR3 runs 15 residues. The V and J ends lost 6 bases and 2 bases respectively, with 16 bases between them. The CDR3 DNA sequence: TGTGCCAGCAGACCGGTGCGGTGGGAAAACTATGGCTACACCTTC. This encodes CASRPVRWENYGYTF.